A selection of T cell receptor beta chains follows, all from one sample in a study of blood T cell repertoires in COVID-19. TCRdb keeps only in-frame clones here, not all; method: immunoSEQ multiplex PCR. The sample contains roughly 53,000 clones, roughly 84% of which appear only once. Source material: peripheral blood. Receptors were obtained from a man between 50 and 59 years old with acute or convalescent COVID-19. CDR3s include the opening cysteine and the closing phenylalanine or tryptophan. A D gene is named only where the DNA matches it firmly. Some rows have no size entry. The others give once, few or many, or a class for an expanded clone.

J gene: TRBJ2-1; V gene: TRBV6-2/TRBV6-3; D gene: -; clone size: -; CDR3 DNA: TGTGCCAGCAGTTACCGGGACAACAATGAGCAGTTCTTC; CDR3 protein: CASSYRDNNEQFF
J gene: TRBJ2-5; V gene: TRBV2; D gene: TRBD2; clone size: -; CDR3 DNA: TGTGCCAGCAAAACGGGGGGGGAGACCCAGTACTTC; CDR3 protein: CASKTGGETQYF
J gene: TRBJ1-2; V gene: TRBV19; D gene: -; clone size: -; CDR3 DNA: TGTGCCAGTAGTTCCCAGGGATCCCCTTGGGATGGCTACACCTTC; CDR3 protein: CASSSQGSPWDGYTF
J gene: TRBJ2-5; V gene: TRBV19; D gene: -; clone size: -; CDR3 DNA: TGTGCCAGTAGTATTGGGGGGAGAGAGACCCAGTACTTC; CDR3 protein: CASSIGGRETQYF
J gene: TRBJ2-1; V gene: TRBV21-1; D gene: -; clone size: -; CDR3 DNA: TGTGCCAGCAGCGCCCCCGGGACAGGGCCTCGAAATGAGCAGTTCTTC; CDR3 protein: CASSAPGTGPRNEQFF
J gene: TRBJ2-3; V gene: TRBV5-4; D gene: TRBD2; clone size: -; CDR3 DNA: TGTGCCAGCAGCCCAACTAGCGGGGGGTCCCAAGATACGCAGTATTTT; CDR3 protein: CASSPTSGGSQDTQYF
J gene: TRBJ2-4; V gene: TRBV15; D gene: TRBD1; clone size: -; CDR3 DNA: TGTGCCACCAGCGGGGGTTCGGGACAGGGAAACATTCAGTACTTC; CDR3 protein: CATSGGSGQGNIQYF
J gene: TRBJ1-2; V gene: TRBV6-5; D gene: -; clone size: -; CDR3 DNA: TGTGCCAGCACCACTCCGAGGGCCGTTAACTATGGCTACACCTTC; CDR3 protein: CASTTPRAVNYGYTF
J gene: TRBJ1-1; V gene: TRBV4-2; D gene: -; clone size: -; CDR3 DNA: TGTGCCAGCAGCCAAGGAAACAGTGAAGCTTTCTTT; CDR3 protein: CASSQGNSEAFF
J gene: TRBJ2-5; V gene: TRBV6-5; D gene: TRBD2; clone size: -; CDR3 DNA: TGTGCCAGCAGTCCAGGGAGGGGGACCCAGTACTTC; CDR3 protein: CASSPGRGTQYF
J gene: TRBJ2-2; V gene: TRBV3-1/TRBV3-2; D gene: -; clone size: -; CDR3 DNA: TGTGCCAGCAGCCAACCAGGGGAGACCGGGGAGCTGTTTTTT; CDR3 protein: CASSQPGETGELFF
J gene: TRBJ2-1; V gene: TRBV27; D gene: TRBD1; clone size: few; CDR3 DNA: TGTGCCAGCAGTTTAATAGGGACAGGGGACTTCCTCTCCTACAATGAGCAGTTCTTC; CDR3 protein: CASSLIGTGDFLSYNEQFF
J gene: TRBJ2-5; V gene: TRBV11-2; D gene: -; clone size: -; CDR3 DNA: TGTGCCAGCAGCCTCCGATCCGGGACTTCTGAAGAGACCCAGTACTTC; CDR3 protein: CASSLRSGTSEETQYF
J gene: TRBJ2-2; V gene: TRBV27; D gene: -; clone size: -; CDR3 DNA: TGTGCCAGCAGACGCAGGGTTAACAGGGCGAACACCGGGGAGCTGTTTTTT; CDR3 protein: CASRRRVNRANTGELFF